This T cell receptor (beta chain) is from a study of blood T cells in healthy people across ages (dated by TCRdb to between 2014 and 2016). For context, the study as a whole: In model experiments, roughly one uniquely barcoded TCR beta cDNA molecule per two T cells was captured by template switching. To track age-related changes in TCR beta repertoire diversity, the study relied on deep sequencing normalized with unique cDNA molecular identifiers. Donors were grouped into four age groups: young (average 16 years), middle-aged (39), aged (about 60) and long-lived (around 80). Donors of different ages were randomly distributed across sequencing lanes to avoid experimental bias. Using the same blood draw, the study looked at two additional independent replicas of 1 million unique cDNA reads for two donors, one aged 18 to 30 and the other aged 80 or older.

The library came from 5' RACE. The second PCR ran for about 7 to 11 cycles and used a J-beta primer mix along with a sample-barcoded 5' primer. Each TCR beta cDNA molecule received a unique molecular identifier from a template-switch 5' adaptor carrying 12 random nucleotides. Each sample yielded at least 3 million CDR3-containing paired-end reads. All of the RNA was converted into first-strand cDNA using the Mint cDNA synthesis kit, with a TRBC-specific oligonucleotide serving as the primer. Following uracil-DNA glycosylase treatment, all cDNA underwent a first 18-cycle PCR with the universal primers M1SS and BC2_uni_R. In the authors' own workflow: Each sample was normalized by randomly selecting 1 million high-quality reads, each carrying a distinct molecular identifier. Reads sharing molecular identifiers were discarded rather than binned into consensus sequences. MiTCR, run with a Q25 quality threshold and the strictest error-elimination algorithm, handled CDR3 identification, clonotype clustering and error correction. A nonparametric unseen species model with Euler transformation was used to estimate lower-bound total TCR beta diversity. The public reads were quality trimmed at Q25 with fastp and then assembled into clones with MiXCR by TCRdb, keeping productive beta chains. When rows share a CDR3 protein, they turn into one entry using the most common DNA and genes. The V and J calls come from TCRdb's annotation, not from the publication. The sample yields fewer than 2 million distinct CDR3 sequences; roughly two fifths were counted once. The ten top clones hold under 30% of the sample.

Donors were 39 systemically healthy Caucasian individuals from Russia aged roughly 6 to 90 years. Around 9.9 milliliters of peripheral blood were collected from each donor into EDTA-treated Vacutainer tubes. Ficoll-Paque density-gradient centrifugation was used to isolate PBMCs, with at least 7 million per sample. Trizol reagent was used to extract total RNA from PBMCs, with at least 6 micrograms per sample. For every donor, an aliquot of PBMCs went through flow cytometry to measure the percentages of naive CD45RAhigh/CD27high T cells. V is reduced by 5 bases and J by 3 bases, leaving a spacing of 11 bases between them. From its cysteine to its phenylalanine, the CDR3 spans 13 amino acids. CDR3 DNA only is kept here, 39 bases in frame from base 1. Study-level results and caveats: Because the CMV infection status of the donors was unknown, age-related changes in expanded clonotypes may potentially have been confounded. Compared with the aged group, the long-lived group had more naive CD4+ T cells, fewer expanded clones and increased TCR diversity, suggesting age selection. Observed TCR beta diversity per million T cells fell roughly linearly with age, and a significant reduction was already apparent by age around 40. The percentage of naive T cells measured by flow cytometry correlated strongly with observed TCR beta diversity. Since profiling was done on bulk unsorted PBMCs, naive and antigen-experienced compartments could not be conclusively compared. Total diversity estimates from one million sequenced T cells were considered lower bounds and underestimates.

Worth noting for this clonotype: The clone's antigen remains unknown. Per-base quality was not reported, and no clone a single base away is much larger than it.

Sample: blood. This sequence uses TRBV12-3 or TRBV12-4 and TRBJ2-7, with the D segment identity uncertain. The sequence derives from a human donor in good health. The CDR3 protein: CASSPSRVYEQYF. The DNA is TGTGCCAGCAGTCCCTCCCGTGTCTACGAGCAGTACTTC.